The rows below give T cell receptor beta chains drawn from one sample of a study of patients and donors after allogeneic stem cell transplantation. TCRdb analysed the RT-PCR reads with MiXCR anew, one entry per CDR3 protein. Seen here are around 25,000 distinct CDR3 sequences, 35% to 45% observed once, and the top ten hold around 78%. The specimen was blood, either unsorted or a sorted T cell fraction (not recorded which). The receptors shown here come from a human donor who was either an allogeneic HSCT recipient or a stem cell or donor lymphocyte infusion donor (not recorded which). It is not recorded whose cells these are; they may come from a transplant donor. Each CDR3 is given with its conserved first and last residue. The D gene is left open where the match is weak. Expanded clones get a size class; other rows say once, few or many, or leave the size out.

len,abundance,d_gene,j_gene,v_gene,CDR3aa,CDR3nt
16,-,-,TRBJ2-3,TRBV7-2,CASSSRTGPSTDTQYF,TGTGCCAGCAGCTCCCGGACTGGGCCTAGCACAGATACGCAGTATTTT
13,-,-,TRBJ2-5,TRBV27,CASSLLGEETQYF,TGTGCCAGCAGTTTATTGGGGGAAGAGACCCAGTACTTC
15,-,-,TRBJ2-1,TRBV5-1,CASSTLKGPLNEQFF,TGCGCCAGCAGCACCCTCAAAGGACCCTTGAATGAGCAGTTCTTC
12,-,-,TRBJ2-1,TRBV6-6,CASSYSGGEQFF,TGTGCCAGCAGTTACTCGGGAGGCGAGCAGTTCTTC
16,many,-,TRBJ1-5,TRBV12-3/TRBV12-4,CASSFRVGASNQPQHF,TGTGCCAGCAGTTTCCGGGTAGGGGCGAGCAATCAGCCCCAGCATTTT
17,-,-,TRBJ1-5,TRBV12-3/TRBV12-4,CASSLEQGIYSNQPQHF,TGTGCCAGCAGTTTAGAACAGGGAATCTATAGCAATCAGCCCCAGCATTTT
16,-,TRBD2,TRBJ2-3,TRBV10-1,CASSEISGGGTDTQYF,TGCGCCAGCAGTGAGATAAGCGGGGGGGGCACAGATACGCAGTATTTT
13,-,-,TRBJ2-5,TRBV15,CATSREGWETQYF,TGTGCCACCAGCAGAGAGGGATGGGAGACCCAGTACTTC
11,few,-,TRBJ1-1,TRBV6-5,CASSRQSKAFF,TGTGCCAGCAGCCGACAGTCCAAAGCTTTCTTT
14,-,-,TRBJ1-2,TRBV7-6,CASSLAGANYGYTF,TGTGCCAGCAGCTTAGCTGGGGCTAACTATGGCTACACCTTC
14,few,-,TRBJ2-2,TRBV6-6,CASSGSTGTGELFF,TGTGCCAGCAGTGGGTCGACCGGAACCGGGGAGCTGTTTTTT
13,few,TRBD1,TRBJ2-2,TRBV29-1,CSVEGTAVGELFF,TGCAGCGTTGAGGGGACAGCGGTCGGGGAGCTGTTTTTT
13,-,-,TRBJ1-5,TRBV28,CASSTGPNQPQHF,TGTGCCAGCAGTACAGGGCCCAATCAGCCCCAGCATTTT
15,-,TRBD1,TRBJ2-5,TRBV13,CASSFTTGLRETQYF,TGTGCCAGCAGCTTCACGACAGGGCTTAGAGAGACCCAGTACTTC
15,few,-,TRBJ1-4,TRBV20-1,CSASHGFSTNEKLFF,TGCAGTGCTAGCCACGGGTTTTCAACTAATGAAAAACTGTTTTTT
17,-,-,TRBJ1-1,TRBV21-1,CASSTLEADGLNTEAFF,TGTGCCAGCAGCACCCTGGAGGCAGATGGCTTGAACACTGAAGCTTTCTTT